This T cell receptor (beta chain) appears in the sequencing data of a study of sequential checkpoint blockade in melanoma. Study-wide background: First-line arms were nivolumab then ipilimumab, or the reverse, randomized 1:1.

This clone was observed a handful of times. The treatment here: randomized to nivolumab then ipilimumab (arm A) or the reverse (arm B). Sorted cells were live CD3+CD8+, lacking CD19 and CD56, from PBMCs. Assay: immunoSEQ multiplex PCR; the TCRdb copy retains only in-frame clones and omits some. The data hold under 20,000 clones, with 73% observed a single time. The sequences come from CD8+ T cells sorted from blood (inferred from file names), collected from a patient given nivolumab and ipilimumab in sequence. This receptor was taken from a human donor with melanoma.

This chain's CDR3 is CAIRGWEGYNEQFF. The CDR3 DNA follows: TGTGCCATCCGCGGCTGGGAGGGATACAATGAGCAGTTCTTC. The chain has TRBV10-3 and TRBJ2-1; 7 nucleotides match TRBD2. Germline V gene sequence: CDR1 ENHRY, CDR2 SYGVKD. With 8 bases clipped from V and 4 bases from J, the junction kept 8 bases outside the gene matches. This CDR3 spans 14 amino acids.